This T cell receptor beta chain was recorded in a study of read filtering for tumor transcriptome and immune sequencing. Study-level points and caveats: IR-seq and RNA-seq agreed better without single-read clonotypes. Roughly 82% of IR-seq clonotypes had a single read, yet these held 3.5% to 4.5% of reads.

From roughly 400 ng of RNA, a library with molecular barcoded alpha/delta and beta/gamma adaptors was made. In TCRdb, the reads were re-called with MiXCR into one record per CDR3 protein. The repertoire consists of 35,000 to 55,000 distinct CDR3 sequences, with 9.5% to 15% occurring once and the leading ten covering less than 15%. This clonotype was counted at least ten times. Antigen unknown. Per the germline V gene, CDR1 is KGHDR and CDR2 is SFDVKD. V trimming: 7 bases; J trimming: 7 bases; junction bases outside the gene matches: 8. The CDR3 extends over 14 amino acids. The sample was a population of CD138-negative cells sorted from bone marrow. The receptor comes from a donor aged 40 or older with multiple myeloma. This sequence joins TRBV24-1 and TRBJ2-5; 10 positions match TRBD1. The CDR3 DNA reads as TGTGCCACCAGAACCGGGACAGGGGTGGGGACCCAGTACTTC. Translation gives CATRTGTGVGTQYF.